Shown below are 7 T cell receptor beta chains from a single sample sequenced in a study of beta chain features in type 1 diabetes. Notes on the study in general: TCRB CDR3 length was moderately but significantly reduced in all four CD4+ subsets of Type 1 diabetes patients.

Sequenced material consisted of expressed TCRB transcripts (all of the isolated RNA was reverse transcribed). The assay was immunoSEQ multiplex PCR, and TCRdb's table has in-frame clones only and misses some. The top ten hold 0.022% of the sample, which has about 740,000 clones, roughly 12% seen once. Their target antigens are unknown. Source material: naive CD4+ T cells from blood. The receptors were gathered from a man aged 18 to 35 with type 1 diabetes.

There are a few counts of this clone. CDR3 region: CASSPGPYGYTF. CDR3 DNA sequence: TGTGCCAGCAGCCCAGGACCCTATGGCTACACCTTC. The gene calls are TRBV7-2 and TRBJ1-2, with unresolved D. Trimming stripped 5 bases from V and 4 bases from J, with 8 bases between. The germline V gene encodes CDR1 SGHTA and CDR2 FQGNSA. This CDR3 contains 12 residues.

The chain has TRBV7-2 and TRBJ1-2; 7 bases map to TRBD1. The V and J ends lost 1 base and 7 bases, in that order; junction bases with no gene match: 3. In germline, CDR1 is SGHTA, CDR2 FQGNSA. The CDR3 runs to 13 residues. Written as DNA, the CDR3 is TGTGCCAGCAGCTTAGGACAGGGCAGTGGCTACACCTTC. It yields the protein CASSLGQGSGYTF. The whole variable domain, remainder taken from reference TRBV7-2 and TRBJ1-2, is GAGVSQSPSNKVTEKGKDVELRCDPISGHTALYWYRQSLGQGLEFLIYFQGNSAPDKSGLPSDRFSAERTGGSVSTLTIQRTQQEDSAVYLCASSLGQGSGYTFGSGTRLTVV.

This clone was seen only a few times. V and J are TRBV5-1 and TRBJ2-3; D unclear. The V and J ends lost 4 bases and 0 bases respectively, with 9 bases between them. The germline CDR1 and CDR2 sequences are SGHRS and YFSETQ. The CDR3 has 14 amino acids. The CDR3 DNA sequence: TGCGCCAGCAGCCAGGATACAAGCACAGATACGCAGTATTTT. It translates to CASSQDTSTDTQYF.

V usage is TRBV6-1 and J usage is TRBJ2-6; a possible D gene is TRBD1 (5 bases). Trimming removed 3 bases at V and 3 bases at J, with 15 bases between. CDR3 length: 17 amino acids. Germline CDR1 reads MNHNS; CDR2 reads SASEGT. CDR3 region: CASSEAGRGFGANVLTF. In nucleotides, the CDR3 is TGTGCCAGCAGTGAGGCAGGGCGTGGGTTTGGGGCCAACGTCCTGACTTTC.

The V call is TRBV28, the J call TRBJ2-7; D possibly corresponds to TRBD1 (5 bases). CDR1 and CDR2 from the germline V gene are MDHEN and SYDVKM. V was pared by 6 bases and J by 0 bases, with 12 bases between. The CDR3 has 14 residues. The CDR3 spells CASSPPRDSYEQYF. CDR3 sequence (DNA): TGTGCCAGCAGCCCCCCCAGGGACTCCTACGAGCAGTACTTC.

The CDR3 here is CASSFVGTQETQYF. CDR3 DNA: TGTGCCAGTAGCTTTGTTGGCACCCAAGAGACCCAGTACTTC. The rearrangement joins TRBV19 to TRBJ2-5, with unresolved D. Germline CDR1 is LNHDA and CDR2 is SQIVND (reference sequence). The V gene lost 6 bases and the J gene lost 1 base, with 12 bases spanning the gap. The CDR3 consists of 14 residues. Full variable domain (outside the CDR3, taken from reference TRBV19 and TRBJ2-5): DGGITQSPKYLFRKEGQNVTLSCEQNLNHDAMYWYRQDPGQGLRLIYYSQIVNDFQKGDIAEGYSVSREKKESFPLTVTSAQKNPTAFYLCASSFVGTQETQYFGPGTRLLVL.

This clone has only a few counts. DNA for the CDR3: TGTGCCAGCAGCTCAATCGGACAGAGCCTGTTCCGAAACATTCAGTACTTC. It translates to CASSSIGQSLFRNIQYF. V usage is TRBV11-2 and J usage is TRBJ2-4; possible D gene TRBD1, 6 bases. V lost 4 bases, J lost 6 bases, and 22 bases lay in between. In germline, CDR1 is SGHAT, CDR2 FQNNGV. The CDR3 covers 17 residues.